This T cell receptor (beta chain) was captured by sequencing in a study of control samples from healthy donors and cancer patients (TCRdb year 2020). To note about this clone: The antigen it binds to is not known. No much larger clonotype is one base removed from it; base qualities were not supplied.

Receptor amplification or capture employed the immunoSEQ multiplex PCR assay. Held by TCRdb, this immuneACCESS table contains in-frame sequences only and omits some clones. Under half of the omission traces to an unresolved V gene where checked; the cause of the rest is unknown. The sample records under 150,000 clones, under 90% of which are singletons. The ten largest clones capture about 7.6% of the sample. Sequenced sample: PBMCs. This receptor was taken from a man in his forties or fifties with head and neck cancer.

The encoded CDR3 is CASSLNGGYGNTIYF. The sequenced DNA is TGTGCCAGCAGCTTAAATGGGGGGTATGGAAACACCATATATTTT. The sequence links TRBV7-3 to TRBJ1-3, and TRBD1 may be the D gene, going by 5 matching bases. From a lookup of the germline V gene, CDR1 and CDR2 are SGHTA and FQGTGA. From the cysteine through the phenylalanine, the CDR3 covers 15 amino acids. The CDR3 DNA has 45 bases and is translated from base 1. The trim is 1 base for V and 3 bases for J, with a gap of 10 bases between the germline ends.